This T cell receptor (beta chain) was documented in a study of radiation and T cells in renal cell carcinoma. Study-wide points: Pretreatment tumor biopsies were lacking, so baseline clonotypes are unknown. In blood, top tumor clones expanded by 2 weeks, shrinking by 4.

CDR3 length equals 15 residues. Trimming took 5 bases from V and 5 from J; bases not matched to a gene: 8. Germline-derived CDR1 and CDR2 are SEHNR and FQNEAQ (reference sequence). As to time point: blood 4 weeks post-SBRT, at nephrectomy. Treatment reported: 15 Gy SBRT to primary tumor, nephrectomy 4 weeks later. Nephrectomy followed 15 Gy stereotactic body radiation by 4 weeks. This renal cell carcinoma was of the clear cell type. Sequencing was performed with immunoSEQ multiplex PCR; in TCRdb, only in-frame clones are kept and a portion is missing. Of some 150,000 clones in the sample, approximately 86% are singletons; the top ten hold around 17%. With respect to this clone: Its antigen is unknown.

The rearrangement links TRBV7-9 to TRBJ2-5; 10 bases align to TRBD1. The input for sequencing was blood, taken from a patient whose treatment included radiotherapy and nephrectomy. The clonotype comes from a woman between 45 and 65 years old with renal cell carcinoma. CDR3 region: CASSLGQGVVETQYF. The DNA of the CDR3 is TGTGCCAGCAGCCTAGGACAGGGGGTGGTGGAGACCCAGTACTTC.